Shown below are 32 T cell receptor beta chains from a single sample sequenced in a study of T cell responses to AZD1222 COVID-19 vaccine. Measured with immunoSEQ multiplex PCR; TCRdb has only the in-frame clones, and not every one. The profile covers about 140,000 clones, with about 90% appearing a single time and 6.5% to 8% taken by the ten largest. The source was peripheral blood, collected 28 days after the second dose of the MenACWY control vaccine. These receptors were obtained from an adult who received the MenACWY meningococcal vaccine as a control.

In DNA form, the CDR3 reads TGTGCCAGTAGTCCGCTAGCGGGAGGAACGGGTGAGCAGTTCTTC. It encodes CASSPLAGGTGEQFF. The chain is built from TRBV19 and TRBJ2-1; TRBD2 matches at 11 bases. CDR1 is LNHDA and CDR2 is SQIVND in the germline V gene (reference sequence). The trim removed 5 bases at V and 9 bases at J, leaving 9 bases unmatched. CDR3 length equals 15 residues.

The J gene is TRBJ1-2, the V gene TRBV4-3; possible D gene TRBD1, 5 bases. V was pared by 0 bases and J by 0 bases, with 8 bases between. The CDR3 length is 15 residues. The germline gives CDR1 LGHNA, CDR2 YSLEER. This CDR3 reads CASSQDDRANYGYTF. The DNA of the CDR3 is TGCGCCAGCAGCCAAGATGACAGAGCTAACTATGGCTACACCTTC.

The CDR3: CASSLSGDQPQHF. Here the CDR3 DNA reads TGTGCCAGCAGCCTGAGTGGGGATCAGCCCCAGCATTTT. This chain links TRBV12-3 or TRBV12-4 with TRBJ1-5; D unclear. The length of the CDR3 is 13 residues. V gave up 6 bases and J gave up 5 bases, with 11 bases separating them.

This chain uses TRBV27 with TRBJ2-3; TRBD2 aligns across 11 bases. Germline CDR1 reads MNHEY; CDR2 reads SMNVEV (reference sequence). This CDR3 is 18 amino acids long. Germline trimming cut 5 bases from V and 5 bases from J; bases unmatched to any gene: 15. As DNA, the CDR3 is TGTGCCAGCAGTCCCTGGAGTAGCGGGAGGGCCAGGGGAGATACGCAGTATTTT. Its protein product is CASSPWSSGRARGDTQYF.

The chain carries TRBV5-1 and TRBJ2-1, with TRBD1 identical over 8 bases. The trim removed 0 bases at V and 8 bases at J, leaving 7 bases unmatched. CDR1 is SGHRS, CDR2 YFSETQ, per germline. This CDR3 has 15 residues. CDR3 nucleotide sequence: TGCGCCAGCAGCTTGGGGTTAACAGGGGGATATGAGCAGTTCTTC. Protein product: CASSLGLTGGYEQFF.

This clone has more than one count but fewer than ten. V is TRBV5-1 and J is TRBJ2-7, with 11 bases that match TRBD2. The V and J ends lost 4 bases and 5 bases, in that order; junction bases with no gene match: 8. Germline CDR1 and CDR2: SGHRS and YFSETQ. The CDR3 loop spans 15 amino acids. CDR3 sequence reads: CASSTGLAEGDEQYF. CDR3 DNA sequence: TGCGCCAGCAGCACGGGACTAGCGGAGGGGGACGAGCAGTACTTC.

V gene TRBV3-1 (or the pseudogene TRBV3-2) combines with J gene TRBJ2-2; TRBD1 matches 7 bases. This CDR3 has 16 amino acids. Germline trimming cut 1 base from V and 4 bases from J; bases unmatched to any gene: 6. Germline V CDR1 and CDR2: LGHDT, YNNKEL (reference sequence). In nucleotides, the CDR3 is TGTGCCAGCAGCCAAGTCAGGGGGTGGTCCACCGGGGAGCTGTTTTTT. As protein: CASSQVRGWSTGELFF.

As DNA, the CDR3 is TGTGCCAGCAGCGTAGGAGTAGCGGGAGGGTCAGGTCCTGAGCAGTTCTTC. It translates to CASSVGVAGGSGPEQFF. This chain joins TRBV9 and TRBJ2-1; 11 bases map to TRBD2. V shed 0 bases, J shed 9 bases, and the junction held 11 bases outside the gene matches. The CDR3 sequence is 17 residues long. CDR1 is SGDLS, CDR2 YYNGEE, per germline.

This rearrangement joins TRBV4-3 to TRBJ1-2; TRBD1 agrees at 7 bases. Germline values: CDR1 LGHNA, CDR2 YSLEER. V dropped 3 bases and J dropped 3; count of bases not matched to a gene: 4. The CDR3 runs 14 residues. The CDR3, as DNA: TGCGCCAGCAGCCATCGGACAGGAGACTATGGCTACACCTTC. It is translated as CASSHRTGDYGYTF.

The chain carries TRBV7-9 and TRBJ1-1, with D maybe TRBD1 (6 bases). V shed 5 bases and J shed 11 bases, with 24 bases lying between them. The CDR3 spans 15 residues. Germline lookup yields CDR1 SEHNR and CDR2 FQNEAQ (reference sequence). The CDR3 spells CASSPVRGQTPRAFF. The CDR3 nucleotides read TGTGCCAGCAGCCCCGTGAGAGGACAGACGCCACGGGCTTTCTTT.

This rearrangement joins TRBV11-1 to TRBJ2-5; TRBD1 matches 7 bases. Losses at the gene ends were 2 bases for V and 1 base for J; bases not matched to a gene: 4. The CDR3 contains 15 residues. Per the germline V gene, CDR1 is SGHAT and CDR2 is FQDESV (reference sequence). The CDR3 loop is CASSLQTGPQETQYF. The CDR3 nucleotides read TGTGCCAGCAGCTTACAGACAGGGCCCCAAGAGACCCAGTACTTC.

The chain employs TRBV19 and TRBJ1-5, with TRBD1 as a possible D gene (5 bases). Trimming removed 3 bases from V and 7 bases from J, with 19 bases in between. Per the germline V gene, CDR1 is LNHDA and CDR2 is SQIVND (reference sequence). This CDR3 has 16 amino acids. Here the CDR3 reads CASSIDRGPPRQPQHF. DNA of the CDR3: TGTGCCAGTAGTATCGATCGGGGCCCACCGAGGCAGCCCCAGCATTTT. Together with reference TRBV19 and TRBJ1-5, the CDR3 gives the full variable domain: DGGITQSPKYLFRKEGQNVTLSCEQNLNHDAMYWYRQDPGQGLRLIYYSQIVNDFQKGDIAEGYSVSREKKESFPLTVTSAQKNPTAFYLCASSIDRGPPRQPQHFGDGTRLSIL.

On this clone itself: This sample includes further DNA sequences coding for the same CDR3. The genes are TRBV5-1 and TRBJ2-2; D not resolved. Germline CDR1 and CDR2: SGHRS and YFSETQ. The V gene lost 5 bases and the J gene lost 6 bases, with 8 bases spanning the gap. The length of the CDR3 is 12 residues. DNA for the CDR3: TGCGCCAGCAGTTTCCAATCCGGGGAGCTGTTTTTT. Residues: CASSFQSGELFF.

V gene TRBV19 combines with J gene TRBJ2-5; 9 bases match TRBD1. Germline CDR1 and CDR2: LNHDA and SQIVND (reference sequence). V trimming: 4 bases; J trimming: 2 bases; junction bases outside the gene matches: 8. This CDR3 is 16 amino acids long. CDR3 coding DNA: TGTGCCAGTAGTACATCACCGGGACAGGGACAAGAGACCCAGTACTTC. Amino acid sequence: CASSTSPGQGQETQYF.

The rearrangement joins TRBV18 to TRBJ2-2; D gene unclear. From germline, CDR1 is KGHSH and CDR2 LQKENI. V gave up 3 bases and J gave up 6 bases, with 23 bases separating them. The CDR3 has 18 residues. CDR3 sequence reads: CASSPIRWAQTYAGELFF. The CDR3 bases are TGTGCCAGCTCACCTATAAGGTGGGCCCAAACATACGCCGGGGAGCTGTTTTTT.

The J gene is TRBJ2-3, the V gene TRBV29-1; 7 bases are shared with TRBD2. Germline trimming cut 0 bases from V and 3 bases from J; bases unmatched to any gene: 18. The germline gives CDR1 SQVTM, CDR2 ANQGSEA. The CDR3 runs to 19 residues. This CDR3 reads CSVEDALGAGRKSTDTQYF. The CDR3 nucleotides are TGCAGCGTTGAAGACGCCTTAGGAGCGGGGAGAAAGTCGACAGATACGCAGTATTTT.

CDR3 sequence reads: CASSKDENVPPQHF. The CDR3 region has the DNA TGTGCCAGCAGCAAGGACGAGAATGTTCCGCCCCAGCATTTT. V is TRBV11-2 and J is TRBJ1-5; D is uncertain. The CDR3 sequence is 14 residues long. The V end lost 5 bases, the J end lost 9 bases, and 17 bases lay between the germline ends. Germline V lookup: CDR1 SGHAT, CDR2 FQNNGV.

The chain joins TRBV12-3 or TRBV12-4 to TRBJ2-1; D gene ambiguous. V was clipped by 6 bases and J by 10 bases, with 13 bases between them. This CDR3 is built from 12 residues. The CDR3 coding sequence is TGTGCCAGCAGGGCAGGTGCTAGGGAGCAGTTCTTC. This encodes CASRAGAREQFF.

V usage is TRBV5-8 and J usage is TRBJ2-2; TRBD1 aligns across 9 bases. The CDR3 extends over 16 amino acids. In germline, CDR1 is SGHTS, CDR2 YDEGEE. Germline trimming cut 2 bases from V and 6 bases from J; bases unmatched to any gene: 8. The CDR3: CASSLTGTGRSGELFF. The DNA for the CDR3 is TGTGCCAGCAGCTTAACCGGGACAGGGCGATCCGGGGAGCTGTTTTTT. Full variable domain (rest looked up from reference TRBV5-8 and TRBJ2-2): EAGVTQSPTHLIKTRGQQATLRCSPISGHTSVYWYQQALGLGLQFLLWYDEGEERNRGNFPPRFSGRQFPNYSSELNVNALELEDSALYLCASSLTGTGRSGELFFGEGSRLTVL.

The chain uses TRBV18 and TRBJ2-1, with TRBD1 identical over 10 bases. The trim removed 3 bases at V and 7 bases at J, leaving 12 bases unmatched. In germline, CDR1 is KGHSH, CDR2 LQKENI. CDR3 length: 17 residues. The CDR3 loop is CASSPLPGTGERNEQFF. The CDR3 nucleotides read TGTGCCAGCTCACCCCTGCCCGGGACAGGGGAGCGGAATGAGCAGTTCTTC.

The chain uses TRBV28 and TRBJ1-3; D may be TRBD1 (6 bases). Trimming cost V 3 bases and J 2 bases, with 11 bases left between them. The CDR3 is 15 amino acids. Germline CDR1 MDHEN, CDR2 SYDVKM. The CDR3 DNA follows: TGTGCCAGCAGTTTTGGGGGGGCCGCTGGAAACACCATATATTTT. Protein: CASSFGGAAGNTIYF.

The chain joins TRBV7-8 to TRBJ2-7; D is unresolved. V was pared by 4 bases and J by 2 bases, with 6 bases between. The CDR3 is made up of 12 amino acids. Germline V gene data show CDR1 as SGHVS and CDR2 as FQNEAQ. Here the CDR3 DNA reads TGTGCCAGCAGCTCCACAGCCTACGAGCAGTACTTC. Translating it yields CASSSTAYEQYF. The full variable domain, rest sourced from reference TRBV7-8 and TRBJ2-7, is GAGVSQSPRYKVAKRGQDVALRCDPISGHVSLFWYQQALGQGPEFLTYFQNEAQLDKSGLPSDRFFAERPEGSVSTLKIQRTQQEDSAVYLCASSSTAYEQYFGPGTRLTVT.

The V and J genes are TRBV5-1 and TRBJ2-2; tentatively, D is TRBD2 (6 bases). This CDR3 spans 15 amino acids. V was clipped by 0 bases and J by 5 bases, with 11 bases between them. From germline, CDR1 is SGHRS and CDR2 YFSETQ. The CDR3 coding sequence is TGCGCCAGCAGCTTGGGAGGAGGGTTTACCGGGGAGCTGTTTTTT. It translates to CASSLGGGFTGELFF.

This chain connects TRBV19 to TRBJ2-7, with D possibly being TRBD2 (6 bases). Trimming shortened V by 6 bases and J by 4 bases, and 16 bases separated the two germline ends. The CDR3 length is 14 residues. Per germline, CDR1 LNHDA and CDR2 SQIVND (reference sequence). CDR3 DNA: TGTGCCAGTAGCAGTAGCGGAGGCGGTTACGAGCAGTACTTC. It is translated as CASSSSGGGYEQYF.

The V and J genes are TRBV24-1 and TRBJ2-7; D tentatively reads TRBD1 or TRBD2 (5 bases each). V shed 4 bases and J shed 4 bases, with 10 bases lying between them. CDR1 and CDR2 (germline): KGHDR, SFDVKD. The CDR3 contains 13 residues. The CDR3 spells CATSDGARYEQYF. The CDR3 DNA follows: TGTGCCACCAGTGACGGGGCTCGGTACGAGCAGTACTTC.

The rearrangement uses TRBV28 and TRBJ1-1, with 7 bases lining up with TRBD1. J was trimmed by 0 bases and V by 6 bases; bases with no gene match: 10. Germline V gene sequence: CDR1 MDHEN, CDR2 SYDVKM. This CDR3 has 16 amino acids. The DNA of the CDR3 is TGTGCCAGCAGATCGGGGACAGCCGGAATGAACACTGAAGCTTTCTTT. It encodes CASRSGTAGMNTEAFF.

CDR3 sequence (DNA): TGTGCCAGCAGCCCTCCGGGACAGAGTAATGAAAAACTGTTTTTT. Translated: CASSPPGQSNEKLFF. This chain uses TRBV7-9 with TRBJ1-4; TRBD1 aligns across 7 bases. CDR3 length equals 15 residues. CDR1 is SEHNR, CDR2 FQNEAQ, per germline (reference sequence). Trimming took 5 bases from V and 4 from J; bases not matched to a gene: 7.

The DNA of the CDR3 is TGTGCCAGCAGTGCGGCAGTGACCTTTAACACTGAAGCTTTCTTT. Translating it yields CASSAAVTFNTEAFF. This rearrangement joins TRBV2 to TRBJ1-1; D remains unclear. V lost 4 bases and J lost 2, with 14 bases in between. The CDR3 loop spans 15 amino acids. From germline, CDR1 is SNHLY and CDR2 FYNNEI.

Here the CDR3 DNA reads TGTGCCAGTAGTATCTCCGGGACAAGAAGGACTGGGGCCAACGTCCTGACTTTC. Protein sequence: CASSISGTRRTGANVLTF. The chain carries TRBV19 and TRBJ2-6; the D gene is possibly TRBD1 (6 bases). The CDR3 runs 18 residues. Germline-derived CDR1 and CDR2 are LNHDA and SQIVND (reference sequence). Trimming cost V 3 bases and J 2 bases, with 17 bases left between them.

This chain uses TRBV3-1 (or the pseudogene TRBV3-2) with TRBJ2-7; 10 bases align to TRBD1. CDR1 is LGHDT, CDR2 YNNKEL, per germline (reference sequence). V was clipped by 0 bases and J by 5 bases; unmatched bases: 7. The CDR3 has 16 amino acids. CDR3 amino acids: CASSQDPRQGANEQYF. The CDR3 coding sequence is TGTGCCAGCAGCCAAGACCCTAGACAGGGGGCGAACGAGCAGTACTTC.

The CDR3 nucleotides read TGTGCCAGCAGTGAGGAAGCGGTTAAGGGCGGGGAGCTGTTTTTT. Translating it yields CASSEEAVKGGELFF. The genes are TRBV2 and TRBJ2-2, with D tentatively TRBD2 (5 bases). CDR3 length: 15 amino acids. Germline CDR1 SNHLY, CDR2 FYNNEI. The V gene lost 3 bases and the J gene lost 7 bases, with 15 bases spanning the gap.

The J gene is TRBJ1-3, the V gene TRBV7-6; no clear D. This CDR3 is 15 amino acids long. The V and J ends lost 2 bases and 0 bases respectively, with 8 bases between them. The germline V gene has CDR1 SGHVS and CDR2 FNYEAQ. The chain's CDR3 is CASSLSQVSGNTIYF. In nucleotides, the CDR3 is TGTGCCAGCAGCTTAAGTCAGGTCTCTGGAAACACCATATATTTT. Full variable domain (rest looked up from reference TRBV7-6 and TRBJ1-3): GAGVSQSPRYKVTKRGQDVALRCDPISGHVSLYWYRQALGQGPEFLTYFNYEAQQDKSGLPNDRFSAERPEGSISTLTIQRTEQRDSAMYRCASSLSQVSGNTIYFGEGSWLTVV.